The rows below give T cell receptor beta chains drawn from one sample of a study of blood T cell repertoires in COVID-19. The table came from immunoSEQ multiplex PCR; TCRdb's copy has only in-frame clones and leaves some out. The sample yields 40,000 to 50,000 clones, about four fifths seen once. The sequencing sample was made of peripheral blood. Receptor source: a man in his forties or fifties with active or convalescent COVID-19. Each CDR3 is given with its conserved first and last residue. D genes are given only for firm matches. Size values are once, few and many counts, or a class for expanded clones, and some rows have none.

TGTGCCAGCAGTGCGGGACAGGGAGTCAACGTCCTGACTTTC	CASSAGQGVNVLTF	TRBV2	TRBD1	once	TRBJ2-6
TGTGCCAGCAGCGCCTCCGGGGCTGGGGCCAACGTCCTGACTTTC	CASSASGAGANVLTF	TRBV9	-	few	TRBJ2-6
TGTGCCAGCAGCCAAGTTACAGGGGGCTATGGCTACACCTTC	CASSQVTGGYGYTF	TRBV3-1/TRBV3-2	TRBD1	-	TRBJ1-2
TGTGCCAGCAGTTTAGGGGGCTCCTACGAGCAGTACTTC	CASSLGGSYEQYF	TRBV6-6	-	-	TRBJ2-7
TGTGCCGTGGCGGGGACAGGTGGCAACACCATATATTTT	CAVAGTGGNTIYF	TRBV10-3	TRBD1	-	TRBJ1-3
TGTGCCAGCAGTCCTAGCACAGATACGCAGTATTTT	CASSPSTDTQYF	TRBV7-8	-	-	TRBJ2-3
TGTGCCAGCAAGCCCTCGGGGGATGAGCAGTTCTTC	CASKPSGDEQFF	TRBV2	-	-	TRBJ2-1
TGTGCCAGCAATATTCTAGACGCGGGCCTTGCGAACACTGAAGCTTTCTTT	CASNILDAGLANTEAFF	TRBV21-1	-	once	TRBJ1-1
TGTGCCTGGAGGGGACTAGCGGGATTTGGAGAGTTCTTC	CAWRGLAGFGEFF	TRBV30	TRBD2	-	TRBJ2-1
TGCGCCAGCAGCTTGACCCTGGACAGTCGCGAGCAGTACTTC	CASSLTLDSREQYF	TRBV5-1	-	-	TRBJ2-7
TGTGCCAGCATGCCACTGACCTACGAGCAGTACTTC	CASMPLTYEQYF	TRBV2	-	-	TRBJ2-7
TGTGCCAGCTCACCGGTACTAGCAAGCGAGCAGTACTTC	CASSPVLASEQYF	TRBV18	-	once	TRBJ2-7
TGTGCCAGCAGCCTTAGGGGGTTGGGGTATGGCTACACCTTC	CASSLRGLGYGYTF	TRBV6-6	-	-	TRBJ1-2
TGCGCCAGCAGTGCTAGCGGGGACTACGAGCAGTACTTC	CASSASGDYEQYF	TRBV10-1	TRBD2	-	TRBJ2-7
TGTGCCAGCAGCACGGACAGTTATTTATCTAATTCACCCCTCCACTTT	CASSTDSYLSNSPLHF	TRBV7-8	-	-	TRBJ1-6
TGCGCCAGCAGCCAAGTGGACAGGGACACCGGGGAGCTGTTTTTT	CASSQVDRDTGELFF	TRBV4-3	TRBD1	-	TRBJ2-2
TGTGCCAGCAGTGAAAAGGGGTTGAATTCACCCCTCCACTTT	CASSEKGLNSPLHF	TRBV2	-	-	TRBJ1-6
TGTGCCAGCAGCGTGGGGACAGCGGGCCTTAATGAAAAACTGTTTTTT	CASSVGTAGLNEKLFF	TRBV9	TRBD1	-	TRBJ1-4
TGTGCCAGTAGTGGCTCCTCTGGAAACACCATATATTTT	CASSGSSGNTIYF	TRBV19	-	-	TRBJ1-3
TGTGCCAGCAGCGTAGGCTGGTCCAGCTCCTACGAGCAGTACTTC	CASSVGWSSSYEQYF	TRBV9	-	-	TRBJ2-7
TGTGCCAGCACGGGACTAGCGGGAATGCATGAGCAGTTCTTC	CASTGLAGMHEQFF	TRBV25-1	TRBD2	-	TRBJ2-1
TGTGCCAGCAGCCTCTCTACAGGGGGCTTGAACACCGGGGAGCTGTTTTTT	CASSLSTGGLNTGELFF	TRBV3-1/TRBV3-2	TRBD1	once	TRBJ2-2